One and the same sample provided the 19 T cell receptor beta chains below, sequenced in a study of blood T cell repertoires in COVID-19. Profiled with immunoSEQ multiplex PCR; TCRdb holds only in-frame clones, not every one. The top ten clones hold approximately 10% of a sample with more than 110,000 clones, 88% of them seen once. The sequenced sample was peripheral blood. All receptors derive from a man aged 45-65 years with active or convalescent COVID-19.

The J gene is TRBJ1-2, the V gene TRBV6-5; no reliable D call. The CDR3 extends over 13 amino acids. V was cut by 6 bases and J by 7 bases, with 15 bases left in between. Germline CDR1 reads MNHEY; CDR2 reads SVGAGI. CDR3 coding DNA: TGTGCCAGCAGCCTCCCTCCCTCCAGTGGCTACACCTTC. Protein product: CASSLPPSSGYTF.

This chain connects TRBV4-3 to TRBJ2-7, with D hard to call. The CDR3 loop spans 15 amino acids. V was trimmed by 1 base and J by 3 bases, leaving 13 bases between them. Germline values: CDR1 LGHNA, CDR2 YSLEER. The CDR3, as DNA: TGCGCCAGCAGCCAAGGGGTCACGGCTAGCTACGAGCAGTACTTC. Its protein product is CASSQGVTASYEQYF.

Regarding this clone: At one boundary the junction diverges from the germline segment, which might be a read error. This sample also contains other DNA sequences that code for the same CDR3. The chain has TRBV4-1 and TRBJ2-7, with a tentative D call TRBD2 (5 bases). Germline values: CDR1 MGHRA, CDR2 YSYEKL. This CDR3 is built from 15 residues. CDR3 region: CASSQAPGVPYEQYF. DNA of the CDR3: TGTGCCAGCAGCCAAGCTCCCGGGGTCCCCTACGAGCAGTACTTC.

The V gene is TRBV18, the J gene TRBJ1-4; 7 nucleotides match TRBD1. With V trimmed by 2 bases and J by 6 bases, 3 bases remained unmatched. There are 14 residues in the CDR3. Germline loops: CDR1 KGHSH, CDR2 LQKENI. Written as DNA, the CDR3 is TGTGCCAGCTCACCAGGACAGGTCGATGAAAAACTGTTTTTT. Amino acids: CASSPGQVDEKLFF.

The V call is TRBV3-1 (or the pseudogene TRBV3-2), the J call TRBJ2-7; weak D call: TRBD2 (6 bases). The CDR3 is 13 residues long. Germline V CDR1 and CDR2: LGHDT, YNNKEL (reference sequence). Trimming removed 3 bases at V and 1 base at J, with 7 bases between. The CDR3, as DNA: TGTGCCAGCAGCCAGAGCGGGTCCTACGAGCAGTACTTC. Translating it yields CASSQSGSYEQYF.

The table lists this clone with a count of one. The chain couples TRBV19 to TRBJ1-2; 8 nucleotides line up with TRBD1. CDR3 size: 13 residues. The V gene end was trimmed by 5 bases and the J gene end by 8 bases; junction bases not matched to a gene: 7. Per the germline V gene, CDR1 is LNHDA and CDR2 is SQIVND (reference sequence). The CDR3 nucleotides read TGTGCCAGTAGTCCGGACAGGGTGTGGGGCTACACCTTC. It specifies CASSPDRVWGYTF.

V usage is TRBV7-6 and J usage is TRBJ2-6; D perhaps matches TRBD1 (7 bases). This CDR3 contains 16 residues. Between the trimmed V and J ends, which lost 5 bases and 2 bases, there was a span of 13 bases. In germline, CDR1 is SGHVS, CDR2 FNYEAQ. CDR3 coding DNA: TGTGCCAGCAGCCCCAGGGGGGCCGCTGGGGCCAACGTCCTGACTTTC. This encodes CASSPRGAAGANVLTF.

The rearrangement links TRBV28 to TRBJ2-6, with 8 positions matching TRBD1. With V trimmed by 5 bases and J by 2 bases, 5 bases remained unmatched. CDR1 and CDR2 (germline): MDHEN, SYDVKM. The CDR3 totals 16 residues. The CDR3 nucleotides read TGTGCCAGCAGTACGGACAGGGCAACTGGGGCCAACGTCCTGACTTTC. It specifies CASSTDRATGANVLTF.

The chain is built from TRBV28 and TRBJ1-3; the D is unclear. The CDR3 totals 12 residues. V was clipped by 5 bases and J by 4 bases, with 6 bases between them. Germline V lookup: CDR1 MDHEN, CDR2 SYDVKM. CDR3 DNA: TGTGCCAGCAGTCCCAGGGGAAACACCATATATTTT. Protein: CASSPRGNTIYF.

This chain connects TRBV7-2 to TRBJ1-4; TRBD1 is a possible D gene (6 bases). V lost 3 bases to trimming and J lost 0 bases, with 8 bases between them. CDR1 SGHTA and CDR2 FQGNSA come from the germline V gene. The CDR3 extends over 15 amino acids. CDR3 region: CASSLDRATNEKLFF. CDR3 in DNA: TGTGCCAGCAGCTTGGACAGAGCAACTAATGAAAAACTGTTTTTT.

This chain connects TRBV15 to TRBJ1-6; D uncertain. Trimming left V 4 bases short and J 5 bases short, with 9 bases between. Germline CDR1 reads LNHNV; CDR2 reads YYDKDF (reference sequence). This CDR3 is 14 amino acids long. CDR3 loop: CATSTQTNNSPLHF. The DNA of the CDR3 is TGTGCCACCAGCACCCAGACAAATAATTCACCCCTCCACTTT.

The chain recombines TRBV30 with TRBJ2-7; D gene unclear. This CDR3 has 16 amino acids. Trimming took 1 base from V and 0 from J, leaving 16 bases between them. The germline V gene has CDR1 GTSNPN and CDR2 SVGIG (reference sequence). This CDR3 is CAWSGSRYPSSYEQYF. The CDR3 nucleotides are TGTGCCTGGAGTGGGTCGAGGTACCCAAGCTCCTACGAGCAGTACTTC.

This clone has a single count. The V and J genes are TRBV6-2 or TRBV6-3 and TRBJ2-1, with TRBD2 matching 9 bases. The length of the CDR3 is 16 residues. After removal of 2 bases from V and 2 bases from J, the junction contained 4 bases not matched to a gene. CDR1 and CDR2 (germline): MNHEY, SVGEGT. CDR3 amino acids: CASSYVLAGPYNEQFF. The CDR3, as DNA: TGTGCCAGCAGTTACGTCCTAGCGGGACCCTACAATGAGCAGTTCTTC.

The chain has TRBV18 and TRBJ1-4; 8 bases agree with TRBD1. V shed 1 base, J shed 4 bases, and the junction held 5 bases outside the gene matches. In germline, CDR1 is KGHSH, CDR2 LQKENI. The CDR3 consists of 16 residues. The CDR3: CASSPLGQGDNEKLFF. The CDR3 DNA follows: TGTGCCAGCTCACCACTTGGACAGGGCGATAATGAAAAACTGTTTTTT.

This chain joins TRBV4-2 and TRBJ1-5; TRBD1 matches at 8 bases. The germline V gene encodes CDR1 LGHNA and CDR2 YNFKEQ. The CDR3 is made up of 13 amino acids. The trim removed 4 bases at V and 5 bases at J, leaving 1 base unmatched. In DNA form, the CDR3 reads TGTGCCAGCAGCCTGACAGGGGATCAGCCCCAGCATTTT. Its translation: CASSLTGDQPQHF.

This sequence joins TRBV11-3 and TRBJ2-5; tentative D call: TRBD1 (5 bases). Germline V gene lookup returns CDR1 SGHNT and CDR2 YENEEA. Deletions cut 1 base from V and 4 bases from J, with 13 bases between. The CDR3 consists of 15 residues. The CDR3 here is CASSLAPGRGETQYF. The DNA for the CDR3 is TGTGCCAGCAGCTTAGCACCAGGGCGAGGAGAGACCCAGTACTTC.

The chain recombines TRBV18 with TRBJ1-6; D not resolved. The CDR3 covers 15 residues. Germline V gene sequence: CDR1 KGHSH, CDR2 LQKENI. V lost 4 bases and J 5 bases, leaving 12 bases between the germline ends. The CDR3 sequence: CASSQRTVDNSPLHF. DNA for the CDR3: TGTGCCAGCTCACAGCGGACGGTCGATAATTCACCCCTCCACTTT.

J is TRBJ2-2 and V is TRBV11-2, with D perhaps TRBD2 (5 bases). The CDR3 covers 14 residues. V lost 8 bases, J lost 0 bases, and 10 bases lay in between. Looked up from germline, CDR1 is SGHAT and CDR2 is FQNNGV. CDR3 in DNA: TGTGCCAGCGGAGCTAGCCCGAACACCGGGGAGCTGTTTTTT. Translating gives CASGASPNTGELFF.

This clone was counted only a few times. This chain's CDR3 is CASSLSRGPNTEAFF. The CDR3 nucleotides are TGCGCCAGCAGCTTGTCGAGGGGGCCGAACACTGAAGCTTTCTTT. The V call is TRBV5-1, the J call TRBJ1-1, with TRBD1 identical over 7 bases. V gave up 1 base and J gave up 1 base; unmatched junction bases: 4. The CDR3 is 15 amino acids. The germline CDR1 and CDR2 sequences are SGHRS and YFSETQ. The full variable domain, with the rest looked up from reference TRBV5-1 and TRBJ1-1, is KAGVTQTPRYLIKTRGQQVTLSCSPISGHRSVSWYQQTPGQGLQFLFEYFSETQRNKGNFPGRFSGRQFSNSRSEMNVSTLELGDSALYLCASSLSRGPNTEAFFGQGTRLTVV.